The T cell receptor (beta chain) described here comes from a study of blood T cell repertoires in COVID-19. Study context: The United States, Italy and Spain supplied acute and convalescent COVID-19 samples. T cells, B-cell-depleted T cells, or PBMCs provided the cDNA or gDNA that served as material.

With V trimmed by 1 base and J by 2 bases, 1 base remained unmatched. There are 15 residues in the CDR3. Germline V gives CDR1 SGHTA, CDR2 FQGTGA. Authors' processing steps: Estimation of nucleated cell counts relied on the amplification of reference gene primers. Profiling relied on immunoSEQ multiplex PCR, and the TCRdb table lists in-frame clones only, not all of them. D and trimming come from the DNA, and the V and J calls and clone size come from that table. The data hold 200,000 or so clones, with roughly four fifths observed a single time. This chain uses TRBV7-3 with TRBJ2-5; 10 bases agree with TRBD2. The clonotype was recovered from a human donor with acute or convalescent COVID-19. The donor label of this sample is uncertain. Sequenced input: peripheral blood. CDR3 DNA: TGTGCCAGCAGCTTAAAACTAGCGGGACAAGAGACCCAGTACTTC. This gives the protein CASSLKLAGQETQYF.